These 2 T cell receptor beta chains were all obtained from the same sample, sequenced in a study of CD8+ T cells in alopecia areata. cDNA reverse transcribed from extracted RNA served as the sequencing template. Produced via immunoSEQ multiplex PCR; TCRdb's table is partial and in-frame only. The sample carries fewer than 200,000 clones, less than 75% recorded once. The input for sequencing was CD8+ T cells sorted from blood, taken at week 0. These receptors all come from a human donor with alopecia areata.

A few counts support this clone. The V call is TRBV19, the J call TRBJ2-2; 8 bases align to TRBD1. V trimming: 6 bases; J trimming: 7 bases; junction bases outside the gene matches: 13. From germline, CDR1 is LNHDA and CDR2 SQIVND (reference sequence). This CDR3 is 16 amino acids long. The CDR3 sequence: CASRIAQGARIGELFF. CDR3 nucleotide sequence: TGTGCCAGTAGGATCGCGCAGGGGGCTCGTATCGGGGAGCTGTTTTTT.

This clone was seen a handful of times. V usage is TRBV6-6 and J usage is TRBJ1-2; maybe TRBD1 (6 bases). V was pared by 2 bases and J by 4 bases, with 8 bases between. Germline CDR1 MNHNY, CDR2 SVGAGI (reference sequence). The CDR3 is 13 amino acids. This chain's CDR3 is CASSYGGLYGYTF. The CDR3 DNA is TGTGCCAGCAGTTACGGGGGCCTCTATGGCTACACCTTC.